Sequencing of this T cell receptor beta chain was carried out in a study of T-cell memory formation after mild COVID-19. There are 14 residues in the CDR3. The J segment lost 9 bases and the V segment lost 6 bases, leaving 8 bases of the junction unmatched. TCRdb passed the 5' RACE reads through MiXCR, listing each CDR3 protein once. The sample shows over 150,000 distinct CDR3 sequences, around a fifth of them seen only once. The source of this sequence is an adult woman who had mild COVID-19 (a few samples of this study predate the infection). Cell type and time point are not known. Sequencing input: PBMCs or a T cell subset sorted from them (not recorded which). The chain joins TRBV12-3 or TRBV12-4 to TRBJ1-5; 10 nucleotides match TRBD1. This CDR3 reads CASSPGQGGVPQHF. The CDR3 nucleotides are TGTGCCAGCAGCCCCGGACAGGGGGGCGTGCCCCAGCATTTT.